A selection of T cell receptor beta chains follows, all from one sample in a study of blood T cells in healthy people across ages. TCRdb fed the 5' RACE reads into MiXCR, producing one record per CDR3 protein. The data contain fewer than 2,000,000 distinct CDR3 sequences, approximately 32% of them singletons. The sample was blood. These TCRs come from a young woman in good health. Both conserved end residues are part of each CDR3. A D gene is named only where the DNA matches it firmly. The size of a clone is reported for some rows only, either as once, few or many, or as a class for expanded clones.

v_call,clone_size,j_call,d_call,cdr3_aa,cdr3_nt
TRBV15,.,TRBJ2-3,.,CATSLGTLTSATDTRYF,TGTGCCACCAGCCTCGGGACTCTAACCAGCGCCACAGATACGCGGTATTTT
TRBV20-1,few,TRBJ2-3,.,CSARVLLMSTDTQYF,TGCAGTGCTAGGGTACTCCTAATGAGCACAGATACGCAGTATTTT
TRBV3-1,few,TRBJ2-1,.,CASSRWGSGEQFF,TGTGCCAGCAGCCGCTGGGGAAGTGGTGAGCAGTTCTTC
TRBV20-1,.,TRBJ1-2,.,CSAGSFAAGYGYTF,TGCAGTGCTGGCTCCTTCGCTGCTGGCTATGGCTACACCTTC
TRBV9,many,TRBJ1-2,.,CASSRETLPGYTF,TGTGCCAGCAGCCGCGAAACCCTTCCCGGCTACACCTTC
TRBV20-1,few,TRBJ2-7,.,CSASGASGVEQYF,TGCAGTGCTAGTGGGGCATCAGGGGTCGAGCAGTACTTC
TRBV20-1,.,TRBJ2-7,.,CSAKRDEQYF,TGCAGTGCTAAGAGGGACGAGCAGTACTTC
TRBV7-9,few,TRBJ2-7,.,CASSLEQDVPEQYF,TGTGCCAGCAGCTTAGAACAGGACGTCCCCGAGCAGTACTTC
TRBV4-1,.,TRBJ2-6,TRBD2,CASSPVQGLAGVSGANVLTF,TGCGCCAGCAGCCCGGTGCAAGGACTAGCGGGAGTGTCGGGGGCCAACGTCCTGACTTTC
TRBV7-2,few,TRBJ1-4,.,CASSLRGANNEKLFF,TGTGCCAGCAGCTTAAGGGGGGCCAATAATGAAAAACTGTTTTTT
TRBV20-1,.,TRBJ2-1,.,CSASIEDEQFF,TGCAGTGCTAGTATAGAGGATGAGCAGTTCTTC
TRBV10-3,few,TRBJ1-2,.,CAISDRTENYGYTF,TGTGCCATCAGTGATAGGACAGAAAACTATGGCTACACCTTC
TRBV2,.,TRBJ2-3,.,CASTESTQAQYF,TGTGCCAGCACTGAATCCACCCAGGCGCAGTATTTT
TRBV20-1,.,TRBJ2-7,.,CSARDQFLYEQYF,TGCAGTGCTAGAGACCAGTTCCTATACGAGCAGTACTTC
TRBV4-2,once,TRBJ1-5,.,CAGSQQRGSNQPQHF,TGTGCCGGCAGCCAACAAAGGGGTAGCAATCAGCCCCAGCATTTT
TRBV7-9,few,TRBJ2-5,TRBD2,CASSPPSGRPQETQYF,TGTGCCAGCAGCCCACCTAGCGGGAGACCTCAAGAGACCCAGTACTTC
TRBV20-1,few,TRBJ2-5,TRBD2,CSAGLAGGVETQYF,TGCAGTGCTGGACTAGCGGGAGGGGTGGAGACCCAGTACTTC
TRBV4-1,.,TRBJ1-6,.,CASSQEPIPNSPLHF,TGCGCCAGCAGCCAAGAGCCGATTCCCAATTCACCCCTCCACTTT
TRBV4-2,many,TRBJ1-2,TRBD1,CASSQETGIRYGYTF,TGTGCCAGCAGCCAAGAGACAGGGATACGCTATGGCTACACCTTC
TRBV10-3,many,TRBJ2-2,TRBD2,CAIRKGLAKNTGELFF,TGTGCCATCAGGAAAGGACTAGCGAAGAACACCGGGGAGCTGTTTTTT
TRBV18,.,TRBJ1-2,.,CASSPLITDTNYGYTF,TGTGCCAGCTCACCACTAATTACAGATACTAACTATGGCTACACCTTC
TRBV12-3/TRBV12-4,few,TRBJ2-2,TRBD1,CASRGGQGANTGELFF,TGTGCCAGCAGAGGAGGACAGGGCGCGAACACCGGGGAGCTGTTTTTT
TRBV4-1,.,TRBJ1-6,TRBD1,CASKKTGLYPPLHF,TGCGCCAGCAAAAAGACAGGGTTGTATCCACCCCTCCACTTT
TRBV12-3/TRBV12-4,.,TRBJ1-6,.,CASLNRAEGSPLHF,TGTGCCAGCCTAAACCGGGCTGAGGGTTCACCCCTCCACTTT
TRBV9,few,TRBJ2-1,TRBD2,CASSVSSGTRSSYNEQFF,TGTGCCAGCAGCGTATCTAGCGGGACGAGAAGCTCCTACAATGAGCAGTTCTTC
TRBV6-2/TRBV6-3,many,TRBJ2-3,TRBD2,CASTPLGSGGDTQYF,TGTGCCAGCACCCCCCTAGGTAGCGGGGGAGATACGCAGTATTTT
TRBV28,.,TRBJ1-6,.,CASSPRRDGVHF,TGTGCCAGCAGCCCCCGAAGGGACGGCGTCCACTTT
TRBV11-2,few,TRBJ2-7,.,CASSLDLDPYSYEQYF,TGTGCCAGCAGCTTAGATCTAGATCCTTATTCCTACGAGCAGTACTTC
TRBV29-1,many,TRBJ2-1,TRBD2,CSVEGRAGGVSYNEQFF,TGCAGCGTTGAAGGAAGAGCGGGAGGGGTCTCCTACAATGAGCAGTTCTTC
TRBV3-1,.,TRBJ1-2,TRBD1,CASSRDSSVVVYGYTF,TGTGCCAGCAGCCGGGACAGCTCTGTCGTTGTCTATGGCTACACCTTC
TRBV20-1,many,TRBJ2-5,.,CSARGANSGQETQYF,TGCAGTGCTAGAGGAGCTAACAGCGGCCAAGAGACCCAGTACTTC
TRBV4-1,.,TRBJ1-1,.,CASSQGLGTEAFF,TGCGCCAGCAGCCAAGGCCTCGGAACTGAAGCTTTCTTT
TRBV30,.,TRBJ1-4,.,CAGRSLANEKLFF,TGTGCCGGCCGGTCGTTGGCTAATGAAAAACTGTTTTTT
TRBV24-1,.,TRBJ1-2,.,CATGDHRDGYTF,TGTGCCACCGGTGACCACAGGGATGGCTACACCTTC
TRBV28,.,TRBJ2-1,.,CASSPRMSLDNEQFF,TGTGCCAGCAGTCCCCGGATGAGCCTGGACAATGAGCAGTTCTTC
TRBV21-1,.,TRBJ2-5,.,CASSNRRTDKETQYF,TGTGCCAGCAGCAATAGGAGGACGGATAAAGAGACCCAGTACTTC
TRBV27,.,TRBJ1-1,.,CASSTEINTEAFF,TGTGCCAGCTCTACAGAGATAAACACTGAAGCTTTCTTT
TRBV12-3/TRBV12-4,.,TRBJ1-5,.,CASNPGLSNQPQHF,TGTGCCAGCAACCCTGGACTATCTAATCAGCCCCAGCATTTT
TRBV20-1,few,TRBJ2-3,TRBD2,CSAETSGGRLGYTQYF,TGCAGTGCTGAGACTAGCGGGGGGAGGTTGGGGTATACGCAGTATTTT
TRBV5-6,.,TRBJ1-6,.,CASSQHYRESYNSPLHF,TGTGCCAGCAGCCAACACTACAGGGAATCCTATAATTCACCCCTCCACTTT
TRBV11-2,.,TRBJ2-2,.,CASKWSTGELFF,TGTGCCAGCAAGTGGAGCACTGGGGAGCTGTTTTTT
TRBV5-4,.,TRBJ2-3,TRBD1,CASKPDRLTDTQYF,TGTGCCAGCAAGCCGGACAGGCTCACAGATACGCAGTATTTT
TRBV27,few,TRBJ2-1,.,CASKRVGSYNEQFF,TGTGCCTCGAAAAGGGTCGGATCCTACAATGAGCAGTTCTTC
TRBV5-1,.,TRBJ2-5,.,CASSLGLYQETQYF,TGCGCCAGCAGCTTGGGGCTATATCAAGAGACCCAGTACTTC
TRBV5-1,.,TRBJ2-5,TRBD2,CASRPGLAGGPYQETQYF,TGCGCCAGCAGGCCGGGACTAGCGGGGGGACCGTACCAAGAGACCCAGTACTTC
TRBV20-1,few,TRBJ2-3,TRBD2,CSADGWTSGEADTQYF,TGCAGTGCTGACGGCTGGACTAGCGGGGAGGCAGATACGCAGTATTTT
TRBV20-1,.,TRBJ2-7,TRBD2,CSARPGASGFYEQYF,TGCAGTGCTAGACCGGGTGCTAGCGGTTTCTACGAGCAGTACTTC
TRBV4-1,.,TRBJ2-1,.,CASSQVFRGLSYNEQFF,TGCGCCAGCAGCCAAGTTTTCCGGGGGTTATCCTACAATGAGCAGTTCTTC
TRBV29-1,many,TRBJ2-3,.,CSVESRDWGDYTQYF,TGCAGCGTTGAATCCCGGGACTGGGGTGATTATACGCAGTATTTT
TRBV6-5,.,TRBJ2-7,TRBD2,CASSATAGPDEQYF,TGTGCCAGCAGCGCCACAGCGGGGCCCGACGAGCAGTACTTC
TRBV2,.,TRBJ1-4,.,CASSVLKGFELFF,TGTGCCAGCAGCGTGCTAAAAGGTTTCGAACTGTTTTTT
TRBV19,.,TRBJ2-7,.,CASSIAQRPTYEQYF,TGTGCCAGTAGTATAGCTCAACGACCAACCTACGAGCAGTACTTC
TRBV5-6,.,TRBJ2-2,.,CASSLSREGELFF,TGTGCCAGCAGCTTGTCCAGGGAAGGAGAGCTGTTTTTT